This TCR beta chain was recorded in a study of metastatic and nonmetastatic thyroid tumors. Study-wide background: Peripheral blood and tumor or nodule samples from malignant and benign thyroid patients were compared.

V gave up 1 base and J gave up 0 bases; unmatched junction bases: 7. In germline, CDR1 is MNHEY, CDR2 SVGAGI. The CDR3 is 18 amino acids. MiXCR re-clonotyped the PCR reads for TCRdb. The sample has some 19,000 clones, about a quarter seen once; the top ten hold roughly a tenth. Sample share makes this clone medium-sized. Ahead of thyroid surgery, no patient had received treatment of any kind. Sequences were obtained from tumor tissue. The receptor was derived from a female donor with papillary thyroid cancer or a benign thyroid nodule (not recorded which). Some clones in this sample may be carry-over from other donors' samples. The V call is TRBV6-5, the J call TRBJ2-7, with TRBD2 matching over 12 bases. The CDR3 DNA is TGTGCCAGCAGTTACTTTGCAGGGACTAGCGGGTACTCCTACGAGCAGTACTTC. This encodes CASSYFAGTSGYSYEQYF.